This TCR beta chain was sequenced for a study of control samples from healthy donors and cancer patients (TCRdb year 2020). The library was obtained by the immunoSEQ multiplex PCR assay. The clones in this table, taken by TCRdb from immuneACCESS, are in-frame only. Not every clone is retained; where verified, under half of the shortfall comes from an unresolved V gene, and the cause of the rest is unknown. For this sample the table gives some 140,000 clones, of which roughly 89% were detected only once. Jointly, the top ten make up about 11% of the sample. In regard to this clone: Its antigen specificity is not known. No base qualities exist here, and no much larger clone lies one base off it.

The sequenced material came from blood. The sequence was obtained from a man aged 30 to 45 in good health.

The encoded CDR3 is CASSRDRDYYYEQYF. The bases read TGTGCCAGCAGCCGAGATCGGGACTATTACTACGAGCAGTACTTC. The chain is assembled from TRBV11-3 and TRBJ2-7; 7 central nucleotides agree with TRBD2. From the germline V gene, CDR1 is SGHNT and CDR2 is YENEEA. Compared with germline, V lacks 5 bases and J lacks 3 bases; bases without a gene match: 10. The CDR3 spans 15 residues, from the cysteine through the phenylalanine. Solely the CDR3 DNA is kept, with 45 bases framed from the first base.